The T cell receptor (beta chain) under discussion was sequenced for a study of shared clonotypes between healthy human individuals. V lost 4 bases to trimming and J lost 6 bases, with 15 bases between them. This CDR3 has 15 residues. CDR1 is MNHEY, CDR2 SVGAGI, per germline. Generated by immunoSEQ multiplex PCR, the TCRdb table keeps only in-frame clones and is missing some. Among some 2,000,000 clones listed, nearly 97% were seen once. The TCR sequence derives from a man younger than 30 in good health. What was sequenced was naive CD4+ T cells sorted from blood. The subset: CD45RA+ positively selected. The rearrangement joins TRBV6-5 to TRBJ2-2; a possible D gene is TRBD2 (6 bases). The CDR3, as DNA: TGTGCCAGCAGTTTGACTAGGGGCCTAGCCGGGGAGCTGTTTTTT. Its protein is CASSLTRGLAGELFF.